What follows are 10 T cell receptor beta chains derived from one specimen sequenced in a study of CD8 T cells in ankylosing spondylitis. Using its own MiXCR run on the 5' RACE reads, TCRdb lists one record per CDR3 protein. The data contain 40,000 or so distinct CDR3 sequences, 2.7% of them singletons. Sequences were obtained from blood, either unsorted or a sorted T cell fraction (not recorded which). Receptor source: a male donor with ankylosing spondylitis or in good health (not recorded which).

This clonotype was detected ten times or more. The chain is built from TRBV9 and TRBJ2-7, with D tentatively TRBD1 (8 bases). Between the trimmed V and J ends, which lost 4 bases and 6 bases, there was a span of 17 bases. This CDR3 spans 14 amino acids. CDR1 and CDR2 (germline): SGDLS, YYNGEE. DNA for the CDR3: TGTGCCAGCAGCAAGCGGACAGGGAGGGTCGAGCAGTACTTC. Protein: CASSKRTGRVEQYF.

This clonotype was recorded at least ten times. This chain connects TRBV9 to TRBJ2-3; 7 bases match TRBD1. The germline V gene has CDR1 SGDLS and CDR2 YYNGEE. This CDR3 spans 14 amino acids. The V segment lost 3 bases and the J segment 1 base; nucleotides outside the gene matches: 2. Written as DNA, the CDR3 is TGTGCCAGCAGCGCCGGACAGGGCACAGATACGCAGTATTTT. Translated: CASSAGQGTDTQYF.

This clonotype has ten or more counts. This sequence joins TRBV9 and TRBJ2-3; 7 bases map to TRBD2. Germline CDR1 SGDLS, CDR2 YYNGEE. V shed 0 bases and J 0 bases; nucleotides not matched to a gene: 4. The CDR3 covers 16 residues. The CDR3: CASSVAGTTSTDTQYF. DNA for the CDR3: TGTGCCAGCAGCGTAGCTGGGACTACTAGCACAGATACGCAGTATTTT.

The sample holds many counts of this clonotype. CDR3: CASSPRLAENEQFF. The CDR3 DNA is TGTGCCAGCAGCCCCAGACTAGCGGAGAATGAGCAGTTCTTC. The J gene is TRBJ2-1, the V gene TRBV9; 9 bases agree with TRBD2. Germline values: CDR1 SGDLS, CDR2 YYNGEE. This CDR3 contains 14 residues. Trimming removed 4 bases from V and 7 bases from J; junction bases left unmatched: 6.

This clonotype came up many times. The chain couples TRBV9 to TRBJ2-7; D is perhaps TRBD1 (5 bases). Per germline, CDR1 SGDLS and CDR2 YYNGEE. The CDR3 runs to 16 residues. Between the trimmed V and J ends, which lost 4 bases and 0 bases, there was a span of 17 bases. DNA for the CDR3: TGTGCCAGCAGCCCACGACCTGGGCAGGGCTCCTACGAGCAGTACTTC. Its translation is CASSPRPGQGSYEQYF.

This clonotype was seen ten or more times. The chain joins TRBV9 to TRBJ2-5, with a possible D match to TRBD2 (6 bases). V lost 0 bases and J lost 4, with 19 bases in between. The length of the CDR3 is 17 residues. Germline loops: CDR1 SGDLS, CDR2 YYNGEE. The CDR3 DNA reads as TGTGCCAGCAGCGTAGCGGGACTCCCGTTGGGTTCAGAGACCCAGTACTTC. This translates into CASSVAGLPLGSETQYF.

Many counts were recorded for this clonotype. Compared with germline, one end of the junction differs, possibly owing to a read error. This chain uses TRBV9 with TRBJ2-3; 11 bases are a match to TRBD2. CDR3 length: 18 amino acids. Germline assignment: CDR1 SGDLS and CDR2 YYNGEE. The CDR3 loop is CASSPWDPGTSGTDTQYF. DNA for the CDR3: TGTGCCAGCAGCCCTTGGGACCCCGGGACTAGCGGCACCGATACGCAGTATTTT.

This clonotype was found many times. This chain uses TRBV9 with TRBJ2-7, with 9 bases aligning to TRBD1. Trimming removed 0 bases from V and 3 bases from J; junction bases left unmatched: 4. The CDR3 contains 15 residues. Germline CDR1 SGDLS, CDR2 YYNGEE. CDR3 nucleotide sequence: TGTGCCAGCAGCGTAGAGGGACAGGGCAGCTACGAGCAGTACTTC. Amino acid sequence: CASSVEGQGSYEQYF.

This clonotype was seen ten or more times. The chain carries TRBV9 and TRBJ1-2; 7 bases agree with TRBD1. Losses at the gene ends were 4 bases for V and 8 bases for J; bases not matched to a gene: 17. From germline, CDR1 is SGDLS and CDR2 YYNGEE. The CDR3 spans 16 residues. CDR3 in DNA: TGTGCCAGCAGCCCCCCGGGGATTACAGGGGAGCAGGGCTACACCTTC. As protein: CASSPPGITGEQGYTF.

The chain couples TRBV9 to TRBJ1-2; D is possibly TRBD1 (5 bases). CDR3 size: 13 residues. Germline V gene sequence: CDR1 SGDLS, CDR2 YYNGEE. V was pared by 6 bases and J by 7 bases, with 16 bases between. The CDR3 DNA follows: TGTGCCAGCACCCCGACGGGTAGGGGTGGCTACACCTTC. Protein: CASTPTGRGGYTF.